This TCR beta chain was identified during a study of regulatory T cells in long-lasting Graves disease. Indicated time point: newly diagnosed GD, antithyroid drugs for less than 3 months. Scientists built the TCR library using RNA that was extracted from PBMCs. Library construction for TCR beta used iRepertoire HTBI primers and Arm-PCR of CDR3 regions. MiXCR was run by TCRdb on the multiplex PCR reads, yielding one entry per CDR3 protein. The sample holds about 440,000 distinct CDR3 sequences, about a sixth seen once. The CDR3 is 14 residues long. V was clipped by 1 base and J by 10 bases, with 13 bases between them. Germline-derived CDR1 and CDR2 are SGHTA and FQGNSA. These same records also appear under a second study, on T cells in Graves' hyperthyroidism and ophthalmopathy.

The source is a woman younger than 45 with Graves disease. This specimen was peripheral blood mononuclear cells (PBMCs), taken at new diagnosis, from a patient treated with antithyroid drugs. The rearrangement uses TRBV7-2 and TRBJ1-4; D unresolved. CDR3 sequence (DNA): TGTGCCAGCAGCTTAGGTGATGACCCTGGAAAACTGTTTTTT. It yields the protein CASSLGDDPGKLFF.